The rows below give T cell receptor beta chains drawn from one sample of a study of radiotherapy plus CTLA-4 blockade in lung cancer. Repertoires were generated with immunoSEQ multiplex PCR, while TCRdb's copy carries only in-frame clones and drops some. This table holds about 80,000 clones, about 78% found once. The material was peripheral blood, obtained from a patient treated with radiotherapy plus ipilimumab. The receptors here all came from a human donor with non-small cell lung cancer whose response to radiotherapy plus ipilimumab could not be evaluated. Some clones in this sample may be carry-over from other donors' samples. The CDR3 runs from the conserved cysteine through the conserved F or W. A D gene is named only where the DNA matches it firmly. Clone size appears in some rows only: once, few, many, or a class for an expanded clone.

cdr3_nt cdr3_aa v_call clone_size j_call d_call
TGTGCCAGCTCACCACAGGGGGCGCGAGAGACCCAGTACTTC CASSPQGARETQYF TRBV18 few TRBJ2-5 TRBD1
TGTGCCAGCAGTGATCGGCAGGGGGTCTACAATGAGCAGTTCTTC CASSDRQGVYNEQFF TRBV2 few TRBJ2-1 TRBD1
TGTGCCAGCAGTTACGGCAGGGGAATATATGGCTACACCTTC CASSYGRGIYGYTF TRBV6-5 once TRBJ1-2 NA
TGCGCCAGCAGCTTAGTACCCGGAGATACGCAGTATTTT CASSLVPGDTQYF TRBV5-1 NA TRBJ2-3 NA
TGTGCCTGGAATGGGGGGGGCGGGGACCACTCCTACAATGAGCAGTTCTTC CAWNGGGGDHSYNEQFF TRBV30 NA TRBJ2-1 NA
TGTGCCAGCAGGGGTCGGACAGGGAACTACGAGACCCAGTACTTC CASRGRTGNYETQYF TRBV6-5 NA TRBJ2-5 TRBD1
TGTGCCAGCAGTGCCGCTAACAGGGGAGTCTACGAGCAGTACTTC CASSAANRGVYEQYF TRBV25-1 NA TRBJ2-7 TRBD1
TGTGCCAGCAGCCCAGGGACAGGGGGTAACGAGCAGTACTTC CASSPGTGGNEQYF TRBV4-2 NA TRBJ2-7 TRBD1
TGTGCCAGCAGACGAGGTGCGGACTCCGGCACAGATACGCAGTATTTT CASRRGADSGTDTQYF TRBV5-4 NA TRBJ2-3 NA
TGTGCCACCAGCAGGGGGACGGAGGGAGGCACTGAAGCTTTCTTT CATSRGTEGGTEAFF TRBV15 NA TRBJ1-1 NA
TGCAGTGCTTTGACAGGGAGTGGCTACACCTTC CSALTGSGYTF TRBV20-1 NA TRBJ1-2 TRBD1
TGTGCCAGCAGTGAGCTGGGGGGGGATGGCTACACCTTC CASSELGGDGYTF TRBV2 few TRBJ1-2 NA
TGTGCCAGCAGAGAGGGACTAGCGGGCCAAGAGCAGTTCTTC CASREGLAGQEQFF TRBV28 NA TRBJ2-1 TRBD2
TGCGCCAGCAGCCTCAGGCCGGGGTACCATAACACAGATACGCAGTATTTT CASSLRPGYHNTDTQYF TRBV5-1 NA TRBJ2-3 NA
TGTGCCAGCAGCTGGGAGATGGGGGAGCAGTACTTC CASSWEMGEQYF TRBV5-4 NA TRBJ2-7 NA